Included here is one TCR beta chain sequence, with context. One end of the junction varies from germline; a read error may be responsible. These data are taken from a study of neurological immune-mediated disorders. Synthesis of cDNA used 5'RACE (with 10-nucleotide random UMIs). TCRdb processed the 5' RACE reads anew with MiXCR; each CDR3 protein has one entry. The sample holds 55,000 to 65,000 distinct CDR3 sequences; 3% to 4% are singletons and the top ten take under 2.5%. This CDR3 has 17 residues. Germline CDR1 ENHRY, CDR2 SYGVKD. The receptor was derived from a woman between 45 and 65 years old with multiple sclerosis. The sequenced sample consisted of PBMCs. This chain links TRBV10-3 with TRBJ2-6, with a possible D match to TRBD1 (5 bases). The CDR3 protein is CAISESIANSGAKVLTF. The DNA for the CDR3 is TGTGCCATCAGTGAGTCCATAGCCAACTCTGGGGCCAAAGTCCTGACTTTC.